Listed here is a single T cell receptor (beta chain). The repertoire was sequenced with immunoSEQ multiplex PCR; TCRdb's copy has only in-frame clones and lacks some. The table has 210,000 or so clones, around 82% seen once. The data belong to a study of blood T cell repertoires in COVID-19. The germline gives CDR1 SNHLY, CDR2 FYNNEI. The V gene end was trimmed by 4 bases and the J gene end by 7 bases; junction bases not matched to a gene: 6. The CDR3 has 13 amino acids. The receptor was isolated from a man younger than 45 with acute COVID-19. The chain employs TRBV2 and TRBJ1-2; 7 bases are shared with TRBD1. The source material was PBMCs or T cells enriched from blood (not recorded which). The CDR3 protein is CASSGTGVVGYTF. CDR3 sequence (DNA): TGTGCCAGCAGTGGAACAGGGGTTGTTGGCTACACCTTC. Variable domain in full (rest from reference TRBV2 and TRBJ1-2): EPEVTQTPSHQVTQMGQEVILRCVPISNHLYFYWYRQILGQKVEFLVSFYNNEISEKSEIFDDQFSVERPDGSNFTLKIRSTKLEDSAMYFCASSGTGVVGYTFGSGTRLTVV.